This T cell receptor (beta chain) was recovered during a study of shared clonotypes between healthy human individuals. In the study overall: CD4 naive and memory got three plates each, CD8 naive two, CD8 memory one. Overall study results and limits: Of the naive CD4 clonotypes, 4% to 5% were shared across a handful of donors.

Details on this clone: No antigen is known for it.

V lost 4 bases and J 3 bases, leaving 12 bases between the germline ends. CDR1 and CDR2 from the germline V gene are MGHDK and SYGVNS. The CDR3 length is 15 residues. The assay was immunoSEQ multiplex PCR, and TCRdb's table has in-frame clones only and misses some. Here the sample spans some 1,100,000 clones, approximately 80% being singletons. CD4+ cell separation produced CD45RA+ naive and CD45RA-negative memory subsets. The clonotype originates from a man in his late teens or twenties in good health. Some clones in this sample may be carry-over from other donors' samples. The chain links TRBV25-1 to TRBJ1-4; no reliable D call. The material sequenced was memory CD4+ T cells from PBMCs. Noted subset: CD45RA-negative fraction. Here the CDR3 reads CASSGSRRANEKLFF. The DNA of the CDR3 is TGTGCCAGCAGTGGATCAAGGCGGGCTAATGAAAAACTGTTTTTT.